This T cell receptor beta chain is drawn from a study of T cells after yellow fever vaccination. In this sample, this clonotype turned up many times. Its antigen is still unknown. In TCRdb, the 5' RACE reads were re-called with MiXCR into one record per CDR3 protein. Of 600,000 to 750,000 distinct CDR3 sequences in the sample, 10% to 15% were seen once. J gave up 8 bases and V 0 bases, and 8 bases lay outside the gene matches. The CDR3 has 15 amino acids. Germline V gene sequence: CDR1 SGHRS, CDR2 YFSETQ. General study findings and limits: Reappearance after the booster was seen for most primary-vaccination clones, at 95% to 96% CD4 and roughly 90% CD8.

The chain has TRBV5-1 and TRBJ2-1, with 7 bases matching TRBD1. Source: PBMCs, taken on the day of the yellow fever booster vaccination. This sequence originates from a man aged 30 to 39 who received the YFV17D yellow fever vaccine. The CDR3 protein is CASSLDRGDTDEQFF. As DNA, the CDR3 is TGCGCCAGCAGCTTGGACAGGGGCGATACGGATGAGCAGTTCTTC.